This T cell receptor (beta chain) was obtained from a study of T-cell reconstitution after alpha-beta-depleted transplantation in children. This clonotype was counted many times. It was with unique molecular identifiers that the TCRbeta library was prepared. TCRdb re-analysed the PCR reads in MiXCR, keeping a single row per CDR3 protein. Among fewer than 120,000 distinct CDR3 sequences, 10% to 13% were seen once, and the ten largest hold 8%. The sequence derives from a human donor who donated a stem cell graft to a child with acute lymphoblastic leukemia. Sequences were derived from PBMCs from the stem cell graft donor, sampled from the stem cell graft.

The CDR3 here is CSAGEGRANSPLHF. For the CDR3, the DNA is TGCAGCGCCGGGGAGGGGCGGGCTAATTCACCCCTCCACTTT. The chain couples TRBV29-1 to TRBJ1-6, with TRBD1 as a possible D gene (5 bases). The CDR3 runs to 14 residues. Germline loops: CDR1 SQVTM, CDR2 ANQGSEA. V was cut by 7 bases and J by 6 bases, with 16 bases left in between. Variable domain in full (rest from reference TRBV29-1 and TRBJ1-6): SAVISQKPSRDICQRGTSLTIQCQVDSQVTMMFWYRQQPGQSLTLIATANQGSEATYESGFVIDKFPISRPNLTFSTLTVSNMSPEDSSIYLCSAGEGRANSPLHFGNGTRLTVT.